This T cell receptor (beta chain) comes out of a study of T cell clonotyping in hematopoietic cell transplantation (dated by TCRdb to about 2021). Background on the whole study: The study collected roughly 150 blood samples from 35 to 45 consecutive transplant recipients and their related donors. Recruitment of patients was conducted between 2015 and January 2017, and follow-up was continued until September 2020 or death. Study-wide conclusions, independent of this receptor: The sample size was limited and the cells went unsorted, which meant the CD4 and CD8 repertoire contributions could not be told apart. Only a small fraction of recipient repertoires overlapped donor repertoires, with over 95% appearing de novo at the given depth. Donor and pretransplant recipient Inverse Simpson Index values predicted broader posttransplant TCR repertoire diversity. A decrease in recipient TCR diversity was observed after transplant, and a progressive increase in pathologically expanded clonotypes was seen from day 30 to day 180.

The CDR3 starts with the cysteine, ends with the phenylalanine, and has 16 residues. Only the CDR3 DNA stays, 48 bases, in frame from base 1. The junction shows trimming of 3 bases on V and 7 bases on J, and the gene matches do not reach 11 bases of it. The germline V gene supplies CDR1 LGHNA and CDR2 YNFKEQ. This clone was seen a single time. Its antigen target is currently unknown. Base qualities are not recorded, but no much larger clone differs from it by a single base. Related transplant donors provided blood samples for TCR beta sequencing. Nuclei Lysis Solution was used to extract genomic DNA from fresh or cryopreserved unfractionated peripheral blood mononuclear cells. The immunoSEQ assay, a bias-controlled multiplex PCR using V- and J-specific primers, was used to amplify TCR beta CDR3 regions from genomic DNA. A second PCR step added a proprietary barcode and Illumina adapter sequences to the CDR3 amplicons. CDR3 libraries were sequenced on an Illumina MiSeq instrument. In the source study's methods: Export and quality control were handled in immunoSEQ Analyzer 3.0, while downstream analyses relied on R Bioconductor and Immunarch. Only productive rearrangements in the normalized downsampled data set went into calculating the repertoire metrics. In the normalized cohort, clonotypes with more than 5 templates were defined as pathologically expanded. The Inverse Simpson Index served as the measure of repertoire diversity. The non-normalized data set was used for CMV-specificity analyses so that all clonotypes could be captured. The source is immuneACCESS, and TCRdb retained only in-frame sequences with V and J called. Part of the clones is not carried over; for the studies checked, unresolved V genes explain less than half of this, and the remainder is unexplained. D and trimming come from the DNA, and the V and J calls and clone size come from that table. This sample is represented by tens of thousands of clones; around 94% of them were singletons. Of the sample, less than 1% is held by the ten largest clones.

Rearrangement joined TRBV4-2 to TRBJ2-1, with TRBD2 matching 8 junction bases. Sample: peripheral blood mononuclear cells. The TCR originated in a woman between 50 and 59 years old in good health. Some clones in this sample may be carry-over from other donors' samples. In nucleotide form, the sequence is TGTGCCAGCAGCCAGGGAGGACGGGGGGGCGGAAATGAGCAGTTCTTC. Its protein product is CASSQGGRGGGNEQFF.